What follows are 2 T cell receptor beta chains derived from one specimen sequenced in a study of blood T cell repertoires in COVID-19. The protocol was immunoSEQ multiplex PCR, while the TCRdb copy is restricted to in-frame clones and leaves out a portion. The sample has some 150,000 clones, about 90% seen once. Source material: peripheral blood. The receptors here all came from a man aged 45-65 years who had recovered from COVID-19.

The rearrangement links TRBV19 to TRBJ1-5; D unclear. The germline CDR1 and CDR2 sequences are LNHDA and SQIVND (reference sequence). This CDR3 region has 15 residues. The V and J ends lost 4 bases and 6 bases respectively, with 16 bases between them. CDR3 sequence (DNA): TGTGCCAGTAGTACACTAGGTGTTCGGAGTCAGCCCCAGCATTTT. Translated: CASSTLGVRSQPQHF.

This chain links TRBV11-2 with TRBJ2-5; 7 bases line up with TRBD2. Per the germline V gene, CDR1 is SGHAT and CDR2 is FQNNGV. The CDR3 is made up of 14 amino acids. After removal of 1 base from V and 7 bases from J, the junction contained 6 bases not matched to a gene. The CDR3 coding sequence is TGTGCCAGCAGCTTAGGTTTAGCGGGTGGGACCCAGTACTTC. Its protein is CASSLGLAGGTQYF.